A selection of T cell receptor beta chains follows, all from one sample in a study of early stage breast cancer tumors. Data came from immunoSEQ multiplex PCR; TCRdb stores just in-frame clones and leaves some out. The data hold 45,000 to 60,000 clones, with 85% to 95% observed a single time. The sequencing input was blood. Every receptor here comes from a person aged 65 to 85 with breast cancer. CDR3s include the opening cysteine and the closing phenylalanine or tryptophan. The order of the fields is V gene, J gene, D gene, clone size, CDR3 protein, CDR3 DNA. D genes are given only for firm matches. Size is omitted from some rows. Given values are once, few, many or a class for expanded clones.

v_gene: TRBV7-2
j_gene: TRBJ2-7
d_gene: TRBD2
abundance: NA
CDR3aa: CASSLAAGGLGLYEQYF
CDR3nt: TGTGCCAGCAGCTTAGCGGCGGGGGGGCTTGGACTCTACGAGCAGTACTTC

v_gene: TRBV27
j_gene: TRBJ1-6
d_gene: NA
abundance: NA
CDR3aa: CASRSETYNSPLHF
CDR3nt: TGTGCCAGCCGTTCCGAGACCTATAATTCACCCCTCCACTTT

v_gene: TRBV7-2
j_gene: TRBJ2-7
d_gene: NA
abundance: NA
CDR3aa: CASSSSSYEQYF
CDR3nt: TGTGCCAGCAGTTCCAGCTCCTACGAGCAGTACTTC

v_gene: TRBV2
j_gene: TRBJ2-2
d_gene: TRBD1
abundance: NA
CDR3aa: CASSRETGGLPNTGELFF
CDR3nt: TGTGCCAGCAGTCGAGAGACAGGGGGCCTCCCTAACACCGGGGAGCTGTTTTTT

v_gene: TRBV11-2
j_gene: TRBJ1-2
d_gene: NA
abundance: NA
CDR3aa: CASSADRTNYGYTF
CDR3nt: TGTGCCAGCAGCGCCGACAGGACTAACTATGGCTACACCTTC

v_gene: TRBV7-2
j_gene: TRBJ2-3
d_gene: TRBD2
abundance: NA
CDR3aa: CASSYTSGGAADTQYF
CDR3nt: TGTGCCAGCAGCTATACTAGCGGGGGGGCCGCAGATACGCAGTATTTT

v_gene: TRBV4-3
j_gene: TRBJ2-3
d_gene: TRBD2
abundance: NA
CDR3aa: CASSQDERGGQDTQYF
CDR3nt: TGCGCCAGCAGCCAAGACGAGCGGGGGGGCCAGGATACGCAGTATTTT

v_gene: TRBV6-1
j_gene: TRBJ1-1
d_gene: NA
abundance: NA
CDR3aa: CASSEGSSTGTEAFF
CDR3nt: TGTGCCAGCAGTGAGGGTTCTTCGACGGGCACTGAAGCTTTCTTT

v_gene: TRBV6-5
j_gene: TRBJ2-3
d_gene: TRBD2
abundance: NA
CDR3aa: CASSYPGGGSTDTQYF
CDR3nt: TGTGCCAGCAGTTACCCGGGCGGGGGGAGCACAGATACGCAGTATTTT

v_gene: TRBV6-5
j_gene: TRBJ1-2
d_gene: TRBD1
abundance: few
CDR3aa: CASRRDRGNYGYTF
CDR3nt: TGTGCCAGCAGAAGGGACAGGGGGAACTATGGCTACACCTTC

v_gene: TRBV30
j_gene: TRBJ1-2
d_gene: TRBD1
abundance: few
CDR3aa: CAWSVLGTGDYGYTF
CDR3nt: TGTGCCTGGAGTGTCTTGGGGACAGGGGACTATGGCTACACCTTC

v_gene: TRBV7-2
j_gene: TRBJ2-5
d_gene: TRBD2
abundance: NA
CDR3aa: CASSPLASGGSGTQYF
CDR3nt: TGTGCCAGCAGCCCCCTAGCTAGCGGGGGGTCCGGGACCCAGTACTTC

v_gene: TRBV28
j_gene: TRBJ2-7
d_gene: NA
abundance: NA
CDR3aa: CASSIDRIPYEQYF
CDR3nt: TGTGCCAGCAGCATAGACAGAATACCCTACGAGCAGTACTTC

v_gene: TRBV11-1
j_gene: TRBJ2-1
d_gene: NA
abundance: NA
CDR3aa: CASSLEILAYSYNEQFF
CDR3nt: TGTGCCAGCAGCTTAGAGATCCTCGCGTACTCCTACAATGAGCAGTTCTTC

v_gene: TRBV7-2
j_gene: TRBJ2-3
d_gene: TRBD2
abundance: NA
CDR3aa: CASSFLRLAGDTQYF
CDR3nt: TGTGCCAGCAGCTTCCTCCGACTAGCGGGAGATACGCAGTATTTT

v_gene: TRBV6-1
j_gene: TRBJ2-2
d_gene: TRBD1
abundance: NA
CDR3aa: CASSGDRGWNTGELFF
CDR3nt: TGTGCCAGCAGTGGGGACAGGGGTTGGAACACCGGGGAGCTGTTTTTT

v_gene: TRBV5-8
j_gene: TRBJ1-6
d_gene: NA
abundance: NA
CDR3aa: CASSSREGSPLHF
CDR3nt: TGTGCCAGCAGCTCCAGGGAGGGTTCACCCCTCCACTTT

v_gene: TRBV25-1
j_gene: TRBJ2-4
d_gene: TRBD1
abundance: NA
CDR3aa: CASRSYRGSDIQYF
CDR3nt: TGTGCCAGCAGAAGCTACAGGGGCTCGGACATTCAGTACTTC

v_gene: TRBV5-3
j_gene: TRBJ2-5
d_gene: TRBD1
abundance: NA
CDR3aa: CARATQAPGQQETQYF
CDR3nt: TGTGCCAGAGCTACCCAGGCACCGGGACAGCAAGAGACCCAGTACTTC

v_gene: TRBV9
j_gene: TRBJ1-3
d_gene: TRBD1
abundance: NA
CDR3aa: CASSALQGAEGNTIYF
CDR3nt: TGTGCCAGCAGCGCACTACAGGGGGCAGAAGGAAACACCATATATTTT

v_gene: TRBV2
j_gene: TRBJ2-1
d_gene: NA
abundance: once
CDR3aa: CASRSRGREGYNEQFF
CDR3nt: TGTGCCAGCAGAAGCAGGGGAAGGGAAGGATACAATGAGCAGTTCTTC

v_gene: TRBV7-2
j_gene: TRBJ1-1
d_gene: NA
abundance: few
CDR3aa: CASREKGDCRF
CDR3nt: TGTGCCAGCAGGGAGAAAGGGGACTGCCGATTT

v_gene: TRBV7-9
j_gene: TRBJ2-7
d_gene: NA
abundance: once
CDR3aa: CASSADYYEQYF
CDR3nt: TGTGCCAGCAGCGCAGACTACTACGAGCAGTACTTC

v_gene: TRBV4-3
j_gene: TRBJ1-4
d_gene: TRBD1
abundance: NA
CDR3aa: CASSQGTGVQEKLFF
CDR3nt: TGCGCCAGCAGCCAGGGGACAGGGGTACAAGAAAAACTGTTTTTT

v_gene: TRBV7-8
j_gene: TRBJ1-1
d_gene: TRBD1
abundance: NA
CDR3aa: CASTVQGTEAFF
CDR3nt: TGTGCCAGCACCGTACAGGGGACTGAAGCTTTCTTT

v_gene: TRBV4-2
j_gene: TRBJ2-3
d_gene: TRBD1
abundance: NA
CDR3aa: CASSQGQGPSSTDTQYF
CDR3nt: TGTGCCAGCAGCCAGGGACAGGGCCCCTCTAGCACAGATACGCAGTATTTT

v_gene: TRBV12-5
j_gene: TRBJ1-2
d_gene: NA
abundance: NA
CDR3aa: CASGFPWAGNYGYTF
CDR3nt: TGTGCTAGTGGCTTCCCATGGGCTGGTAACTATGGCTACACCTTC

v_gene: TRBV2
j_gene: TRBJ1-6
d_gene: NA
abundance: NA
CDR3aa: CASSEARRGADSPLHF
CDR3nt: TGTGCCAGCAGTGAAGCGCGTCGGGGGGCGGATTCACCCCTCCACTTT

v_gene: TRBV11-2
j_gene: TRBJ2-7
d_gene: TRBD2
abundance: NA
CDR3aa: CASSTISGGYEQYF
CDR3nt: TGTGCCAGCAGTACTATTAGCGGGGGGTACGAGCAGTACTTC

v_gene: TRBV7-2
j_gene: TRBJ1-2
d_gene: NA
abundance: NA
CDR3aa: CASRPTGAYGYTF
CDR3nt: TGTGCCAGCAGGCCGACAGGCGCCTATGGCTACACCTTC

v_gene: TRBV4-3
j_gene: TRBJ2-2
d_gene: TRBD1
abundance: NA
CDR3aa: CASSQAPPGQGATGELFF
CDR3nt: TGCGCCAGCAGCCAAGCACCGCCGGGACAGGGGGCCACCGGGGAGCTGTTTTTT

v_gene: TRBV5-1
j_gene: TRBJ2-7
d_gene: TRBD1
abundance: NA
CDR3aa: CASSSRTGSPYEQYF
CDR3nt: TGCGCCAGCAGCTCTCGGACAGGGTCCCCCTACGAGCAGTACTTC

v_gene: TRBV2
j_gene: TRBJ2-7
d_gene: TRBD2
abundance: once
CDR3aa: CASSEGLAGGNTYEQYF
CDR3nt: TGTGCCAGCAGTGAAGGGCTAGCGGGAGGGAACACCTACGAGCAGTACTTC

v_gene: TRBV29-1
j_gene: TRBJ1-5
d_gene: NA
abundance: few
CDR3aa: CSVRGSGATGPQHF
CDR3nt: TGCAGCGTGCGGGGGTCCGGGGCCACGGGGCCCCAGCATTTT

v_gene: TRBV5-8
j_gene: TRBJ1-6
d_gene: NA
abundance: NA
CDR3aa: CASTRTAASYNSPLHF
CDR3nt: TGTGCCAGCACCCGGACAGCTGCATCCTATAATTCACCCCTCCACTTT

v_gene: TRBV7-9
j_gene: TRBJ2-7
d_gene: NA
abundance: NA
CDR3aa: CASSLARGLASYEQYF
CDR3nt: TGTGCCAGCAGCTTAGCGAGAGGACTCGCCTCCTACGAGCAGTACTTC

v_gene: TRBV5-6
j_gene: TRBJ1-1
d_gene: TRBD1
abundance: NA
CDR3aa: CASSLGGTGAIAFF
CDR3nt: TGTGCCAGCAGCTTAGGGGGGACAGGGGCGATAGCTTTCTTT

v_gene: TRBV6-1
j_gene: TRBJ1-1
d_gene: NA
abundance: NA
CDR3aa: CASSEDSAGSPEAFF
CDR3nt: TGTGCCAGCAGTGAAGATTCGGCGGGAAGTCCTGAAGCTTTCTTT

v_gene: TRBV20-1
j_gene: TRBJ2-5
d_gene: NA
abundance: NA
CDR3aa: CSASPFGAQYF
CDR3nt: TGCAGTGCTAGCCCGTTCGGGGCCCAGTACTTC

v_gene: TRBV7-7
j_gene: TRBJ2-5
d_gene: NA
abundance: NA
CDR3aa: CASSSLEGGSQETQYF
CDR3nt: TGTGCTAGCAGCTCCCTGGAGGGCGGAAGCCAAGAGACCCAGTACTTC

v_gene: TRBV6-5
j_gene: TRBJ2-3
d_gene: NA
abundance: NA
CDR3aa: CASSWGTALGTDTQYF
CDR3nt: TGTGCCAGCAGTTGGGGGACTGCCTTAGGCACAGATACGCAGTATTTT

v_gene: TRBV10-1
j_gene: TRBJ1-2
d_gene: TRBD1
abundance: few
CDR3aa: CASSEDRDYGYTF
CDR3nt: TGCGCCAGCAGTGAAGACAGGGACTATGGCTACACCTTC

v_gene: TRBV7-9
j_gene: TRBJ1-1
d_gene: NA
abundance: NA
CDR3aa: CASSLVQGTNTEAFF
CDR3nt: TGTGCCAGCAGCTTAGTGCAGGGGACGAACACTGAAGCTTTCTTT

v_gene: TRBV28
j_gene: TRBJ1-1
d_gene: NA
abundance: NA
CDR3aa: CASRAPSVQGRDTEAFF
CDR3nt: TGTGCCAGCAGGGCACCTAGCGTCCAGGGAAGGGACACTGAAGCTTTCTTT

v_gene: TRBV30
j_gene: TRBJ2-3
d_gene: NA
abundance: NA
CDR3aa: CAWTVVLQYF
CDR3nt: TGTGCCTGGACGGTTGTCTTGCAGTATTTT

v_gene: TRBV7-9
j_gene: TRBJ1-2
d_gene: NA
abundance: NA
CDR3aa: CASSRGTLDGYTF
CDR3nt: TGTGCCAGCAGCCGAGGGACACTCGATGGCTACACCTTC

v_gene: TRBV30
j_gene: TRBJ1-6
d_gene: NA
abundance: NA
CDR3aa: CAWTIPGGNSPLHF
CDR3nt: TGTGCCTGGACCATCCCAGGTGGGAATTCACCCCTCCACTTT